This is a list of T cell receptor beta chains from one sample in a study of blood T cell repertoires in COVID-19. The repertoire was sequenced with immunoSEQ multiplex PCR; TCRdb's copy has only in-frame clones and lacks some. The table shows 120,000 or so clones, with about nine tenths occurring only once. The sequenced sample was peripheral blood. Every receptor here comes from a woman in her seventies with acute or convalescent COVID-19. Both conserved end residues are part of each CDR3. The D gene is left open where the match is weak. Clone size is stated in some rows and not others, as once, few, many or a class when expanded.

d_call: .
clone_size: .
v_call: TRBV10-3
j_call: TRBJ1-3
cdr3_nt: TGTGCCATCAGTGAGCGCTCTGGAAACACCATATATTTT
cdr3_aa: CAISERSGNTIYF

d_call: .
clone_size: .
v_call: TRBV6-6
j_call: TRBJ1-1
cdr3_nt: TGTGCCAGCAGTTACGTCCGGGATGGTGAAGCTTTCTTT
cdr3_aa: CASSYVRDGEAFF

d_call: TRBD1
clone_size: .
v_call: TRBV28
j_call: TRBJ1-2
cdr3_nt: TGTGCCAGCAGTTCCCCGGGACAGGGGACCTATGGCTACACCTTC
cdr3_aa: CASSSPGQGTYGYTF

d_call: TRBD1
clone_size: .
v_call: TRBV5-1
j_call: TRBJ2-1
cdr3_nt: TGCGCCAGCAGCTCTGGGACAGCTTCTCTCAATGAGCAGTTCTTC
cdr3_aa: CASSSGTASLNEQFF

d_call: TRBD1
clone_size: .
v_call: TRBV27
j_call: TRBJ1-5
cdr3_nt: TGTGCCAGCAGGGGACAGGGGGCGGCTCAGCCCCAGCATTTT
cdr3_aa: CASRGQGAAQPQHF

d_call: .
clone_size: .
v_call: TRBV5-1
j_call: TRBJ1-2
cdr3_nt: TGCGCCAGCAGCCTACTCTCCTCGACAGATAACTATGGCTACACCTTC
cdr3_aa: CASSLLSSTDNYGYTF

d_call: TRBD1
clone_size: .
v_call: TRBV30
j_call: TRBJ2-7
cdr3_nt: TGTGCCTGGGGGGGGACAGGGCCCGAGCAGTACTTC
cdr3_aa: CAWGGTGPEQYF

d_call: TRBD1
clone_size: .
v_call: TRBV6-5
j_call: TRBJ2-2
cdr3_nt: TGTGCCACTCAACGAACAGGGGGCCTCGCCGGGGAGCTGTTTTTT
cdr3_aa: CATQRTGGLAGELFF

d_call: TRBD1
clone_size: few
v_call: TRBV18
j_call: TRBJ2-7
cdr3_nt: TGTGCCAGCTCACTGACGGGACAGAACTACGAGCAGTACTTC
cdr3_aa: CASSLTGQNYEQYF

d_call: .
clone_size: .
v_call: TRBV2
j_call: TRBJ1-5
cdr3_nt: TGTGCCAGCAGCCGTCAACAGGGACAGCCCCAGCATTTT
cdr3_aa: CASSRQQGQPQHF

d_call: .
clone_size: .
v_call: TRBV13
j_call: TRBJ2-7
cdr3_nt: TGTGCCAGCAGCACCAATTCTCGGGACACCGACTCCTACGAGCAGTACTTC
cdr3_aa: CASSTNSRDTDSYEQYF

d_call: TRBD2
clone_size: .
v_call: TRBV10-3
j_call: TRBJ2-5
cdr3_nt: TGTGCCATCAGTGCGCGGCCGGGACTAGCGGGGGGAGAAGAGACCCAGTACTTC
cdr3_aa: CAISARPGLAGGEETQYF

d_call: TRBD1
clone_size: few
v_call: TRBV2
j_call: TRBJ2-1
cdr3_nt: TGTGCCAGCAGTCTAGGGGACAGGGCCCGTTTCTTC
cdr3_aa: CASSLGDRARFF

d_call: TRBD1
clone_size: .
v_call: TRBV5-1
j_call: TRBJ2-3
cdr3_nt: TGCGCCAGCAGCCCGCGGCAGGGGGCGACCACAGATACGCAGTATTTT
cdr3_aa: CASSPRQGATTDTQYF

d_call: TRBD1
clone_size: .
v_call: TRBV7-6
j_call: TRBJ1-6
cdr3_nt: TGTGCCAGCAGCTTATCTGGACAGGGTAATTCACCCCTCCACTTT
cdr3_aa: CASSLSGQGNSPLHF

d_call: .
clone_size: few
v_call: TRBV6-5
j_call: TRBJ1-2
cdr3_nt: TGTGCCAGCAGTTCCCTCGCGACGCCCGGGAGCTATGGCTACACCTTC
cdr3_aa: CASSSLATPGSYGYTF

d_call: .
clone_size: .
v_call: TRBV24-1
j_call: TRBJ1-2
cdr3_nt: TGTGCCACCAGTGATTCTGACAAGAACTATGGCTACACCTTC
cdr3_aa: CATSDSDKNYGYTF

d_call: .
clone_size: .
v_call: TRBV6-6
j_call: TRBJ1-1
cdr3_nt: TGTGCCAGCAGTCGGAGGGAACGCACTGAAGCTTTCTTT
cdr3_aa: CASSRRERTEAFF

d_call: .
clone_size: .
v_call: TRBV9
j_call: TRBJ2-2
cdr3_nt: TGTGCCAGCAGCGTAGTCGGGGGAGGCACCGGGGAGCTGTTTTTT
cdr3_aa: CASSVVGGGTGELFF

d_call: .
clone_size: .
v_call: TRBV19
j_call: TRBJ1-5
cdr3_nt: TGTGCCAGCCGGGGTGGTCATGAAGGTGTGTTTCTTAGCAATCAGCCCCAGCATTTT
cdr3_aa: CASRGGHEGVFLSNQPQHF

d_call: TRBD1
clone_size: .
v_call: TRBV2
j_call: TRBJ1-5
cdr3_nt: TGTGCCAGCAGTCGTTTGTCTGGACAGGGCAATCAGCCCCAGCATTTT
cdr3_aa: CASSRLSGQGNQPQHF

d_call: .
clone_size: .
v_call: TRBV30
j_call: TRBJ1-4
cdr3_nt: TGTGCCTGGAGTGGAGGGGGAACTAATGAAAAACTGTTTTTT
cdr3_aa: CAWSGGGTNEKLFF

d_call: TRBD2
clone_size: .
v_call: TRBV5-6
j_call: TRBJ2-3
cdr3_nt: TGTGCCAGCAGCTTGGGTAGCGGGGGCACAGATACGCAGTATTTT
cdr3_aa: CASSLGSGGTDTQYF

d_call: .
clone_size: once
v_call: TRBV30
j_call: TRBJ1-1
cdr3_nt: TGTGCCTGGAGAAGGGGATACACTGAAGCTTTCTTT
cdr3_aa: CAWRRGYTEAFF

d_call: TRBD1
clone_size: few
v_call: TRBV6-5
j_call: TRBJ1-1
cdr3_nt: TGTGCCAGCAGCTACGGGGGACAGGTAAAAGAAGCTTTCTTT
cdr3_aa: CASSYGGQVKEAFF

d_call: TRBD1
clone_size: .
v_call: TRBV9
j_call: TRBJ1-6
cdr3_nt: TGTGCCAGCAGCCCAACGGGACAGCCACTGGGTTCACCCCTCCACTTT
cdr3_aa: CASSPTGQPLGSPLHF

d_call: .
clone_size: .
v_call: TRBV19
j_call: TRBJ1-5
cdr3_nt: TGTGCCAGTAGTATGCAGGGCGGGAGTCAGCCCCAGCATTTT
cdr3_aa: CASSMQGGSQPQHF

d_call: .
clone_size: .
v_call: TRBV5-1
j_call: TRBJ2-5
cdr3_nt: TGCGCCAGCAGCTTGGGTGGGGGGTACCAAGAGACCCAGTACTTC
cdr3_aa: CASSLGGGYQETQYF

d_call: TRBD2
clone_size: .
v_call: TRBV7-9
j_call: TRBJ2-3
cdr3_nt: TGTGCCAGCAGCTTAGAGCGGGGGGCAGATACGCAGTATTTT
cdr3_aa: CASSLERGADTQYF

d_call: .
clone_size: .
v_call: TRBV12-3/TRBV12-4
j_call: TRBJ2-5
cdr3_nt: TGTGCCAGCAGCTCACTAGCTCTAGAGACCCAGTACTTC
cdr3_aa: CASSSLALETQYF

d_call: TRBD1
clone_size: .
v_call: TRBV5-4
j_call: TRBJ1-1
cdr3_nt: TGTGCCAGCAGCTTGGCGCAGGGGGGCCCTATTGAAGCTTTCTTT
cdr3_aa: CASSLAQGGPIEAFF

d_call: .
clone_size: .
v_call: TRBV6-2/TRBV6-3
j_call: TRBJ2-7
cdr3_nt: TGTGCCAGCAGTTACCGTCGAGGCGAGCAGTACTTC
cdr3_aa: CASSYRRGEQYF

d_call: TRBD1
clone_size: .
v_call: TRBV4-2
j_call: TRBJ1-2
cdr3_nt: TGTGCCAGCAGTAAAAAGGACAGGGATGATGGTGGCTACACCTTC
cdr3_aa: CASSKKDRDDGGYTF

d_call: TRBD2
clone_size: .
v_call: TRBV19
j_call: TRBJ2-3
cdr3_nt: TGTGCCAGTAGTATTGGGGCGGGGGAAGATACGCAGTATTTT
cdr3_aa: CASSIGAGEDTQYF

d_call: TRBD1
clone_size: .
v_call: TRBV9
j_call: TRBJ1-2
cdr3_nt: TGTGCCAGCAGCGTAGGGGACGGACAGGGCTATGGCTACACCTTC
cdr3_aa: CASSVGDGQGYGYTF

d_call: TRBD2
clone_size: .
v_call: TRBV11-2
j_call: TRBJ2-7
cdr3_nt: TGTGCCAGCAGCCCGGGACTACGATACGAGCAGTACTTC
cdr3_aa: CASSPGLRYEQYF

d_call: TRBD1
clone_size: few
v_call: TRBV5-4
j_call: TRBJ2-2
cdr3_nt: TGTGCCAGCAGCTTGGAAGGGGGCGTCGACACCGGGGAGCTGTTTTTT
cdr3_aa: CASSLEGGVDTGELFF

d_call: TRBD1
clone_size: .
v_call: TRBV19
j_call: TRBJ1-1
cdr3_nt: TGTGCCAGTAGCATCCCCGGGTGGGGACAGCAAGCTTTCTTT
cdr3_aa: CASSIPGWGQQAFF

d_call: .
clone_size: .
v_call: TRBV9
j_call: TRBJ1-1
cdr3_nt: TGTGCCAGCAGCGTAGAGGGGGCTGAAGCTTTCTTT
cdr3_aa: CASSVEGAEAFF

d_call: .
clone_size: .
v_call: TRBV2
j_call: TRBJ1-1
cdr3_nt: TGTGCCAGCAGTGATTCAGGGGATCACACTGAAGCTTTCTTT
cdr3_aa: CASSDSGDHTEAFF

d_call: .
clone_size: .
v_call: TRBV7-6
j_call: TRBJ1-6
cdr3_nt: TGTGCCAGCAGCTTAGCAGGGCGGGATTCACCCCTCCACTTT
cdr3_aa: CASSLAGRDSPLHF

d_call: .
clone_size: .
v_call: TRBV5-1
j_call: TRBJ2-5
cdr3_nt: TGCGCCAGCAGCTTGGACAGGGCACAAGAGACCCAGTACTTC
cdr3_aa: CASSLDRAQETQYF

d_call: TRBD2
clone_size: .
v_call: TRBV2
j_call: TRBJ2-3
cdr3_nt: TGTGCCAGCAGTCTACTAGCGGGGGGGCATGGAGATACGCAGTATTTT
cdr3_aa: CASSLLAGGHGDTQYF

d_call: .
clone_size: .
v_call: TRBV7-8
j_call: TRBJ2-5
cdr3_nt: TGTGCCAGCAGCTCCCGTGGCCCATGGAGGGAGACCCAGTACTTC
cdr3_aa: CASSSRGPWRETQYF

d_call: TRBD1
clone_size: .
v_call: TRBV27
j_call: TRBJ1-5
cdr3_nt: TGTGCCAGCAGAGGGACAGTTAGCAATCAGCCCCAGCATTTT
cdr3_aa: CASRGTVSNQPQHF

d_call: .
clone_size: .
v_call: TRBV12-2
j_call: TRBJ2-7
cdr3_nt: TGTGCAAGTCGCTTAAGGGGCCAATCCTACGAGCAGTACTTC
cdr3_aa: CASRLRGQSYEQYF

d_call: .
clone_size: .
v_call: TRBV19
j_call: TRBJ2-7
cdr3_nt: TGTGCCAGTAGTCAGGTAGATCACGAGCAGTACTTC
cdr3_aa: CASSQVDHEQYF

d_call: .
clone_size: .
v_call: TRBV20-1
j_call: TRBJ1-2
cdr3_nt: TGCAGTGCTAGTTCCGGGATTGGCTACACCTTC
cdr3_aa: CSASSGIGYTF

d_call: .
clone_size: .
v_call: TRBV4-1
j_call: TRBJ2-7
cdr3_nt: TGCGCCAGCAGCCAAAAAGAGGGGGGACAGCGCTACGAGCAGTACTTC
cdr3_aa: CASSQKEGGQRYEQYF

d_call: .
clone_size: .
v_call: TRBV25-1
j_call: TRBJ2-7
cdr3_nt: TGTGCCAGCAGTGAAGGAGGGGAGAGGGAGCAGTACTTC
cdr3_aa: CASSEGGEREQYF